The 29 T cell receptor beta chains given below trace back to one sample, sequenced in a study of blood T cell repertoires in COVID-19. This table comes from immunoSEQ multiplex PCR, and its TCRdb copy is limited to in-frame clones, with some not included. The sample has tens of thousands of clones; about 76% are singletons. Sample: peripheral blood. The receptor source for this set is a human donor in a cohort sampled during active COVID-19.

This clone was found a few times. The chain recombines TRBV4-1 with TRBJ2-3, with D uncertain. Trimming left V 0 bases short and J 4 bases short, with 8 bases between. In germline, CDR1 is MGHRA, CDR2 YSYEKL. The CDR3 consists of 14 residues. The CDR3 DNA reads TGCGCCAGCAGCCAAGAGGTAGCCGCAGATACGCAGTATTTT. Protein product: CASSQEVAADTQYF.

The CDR3 bases are TGTGCCACAGGGACGGGACAGGTGAATCAGCCCCAGCATTTT. This codes for CATGTGQVNQPQHF. The genes are TRBV5-4 and TRBJ1-5; 8 nucleotides align to TRBD1. The CDR3 length is 14 residues. J was trimmed by 4 bases and V by 9 bases; bases with no gene match: 9. CDR1 and CDR2 (germline): SGHNT, YYREEE (reference sequence). Complete variable domain (other parts from reference TRBV5-4 and TRBJ1-5): ETGVTQSPTHLIKTRGQQVTLRCSSQSGHNTVSWYQQALGQGPQFIFQYYREEENGRGNFPPRFSGLQFPNYSSELNVNALELDDSALYLCATGTGQVNQPQHFGDGTRLSIL.

On this clone itself: Relative to the germline gene, one junction end is altered; a read error may explain this. The chain carries TRBV7-7 and TRBJ2-5; D is undetermined. There are 13 residues in the CDR3. Germline CDR1 is SSHAT and CDR2 is FNYEAQ (reference sequence). CDR3 DNA sequence: TGTGCTAGCAGCTTACGCAACAAAGAGACCCAGTACTTC. This gives the protein CASSLRNKETQYF.

This clone was detected only once. The chain joins TRBV19 to TRBJ2-2; 8 nucleotides agree with TRBD2. CDR3 length: 16 residues. The germline CDR1 and CDR2 sequences are LNHDA and SQIVND (reference sequence). V shed 3 bases and J 3 bases; nucleotides not matched to a gene: 6. The CDR3 protein is CASSMDGREYTGELFF. DNA of the CDR3: TGTGCCAGTAGTATGGACGGGAGGGAATACACCGGGGAGCTGTTTTTT.

V gene TRBV4-3 combines with J gene TRBJ1-4; perhaps TRBD1 as D (6 bases). Germline values: CDR1 LGHNA, CDR2 YSLEER. The CDR3 sequence is 16 residues long. Trimming shortened V by 3 bases and J by 1 base, and 12 bases separated the two germline ends. CDR3 nucleotides: TGCGCCAGCAGCCATGGGGGGGGGCTAACTAATGAAAAACTGTTTTTT. Translating gives CASSHGGGLTNEKLFF.

This chain uses TRBV7-8 with TRBJ1-1; 8 bases are shared with TRBD1. The germline V gene has CDR1 SGHVS and CDR2 FQNEAQ. V trimming: 5 bases; J trimming: 6 bases; junction bases outside the gene matches: 5. The CDR3 is 13 residues long. The chain's CDR3 is CASSTTGEAEAFF. The DNA for the CDR3 is TGTGCCAGCAGCACGACAGGGGAGGCTGAAGCTTTCTTT.

The chain recombines TRBV18 with TRBJ2-3; TRBD2 aligns across 8 bases. Trimming removed 5 bases from V and 6 bases from J; junction bases left unmatched: 7. Germline V gene lookup returns CDR1 KGHSH and CDR2 LQKENI. The CDR3 runs 14 residues. The DNA of the CDR3 is TGTGCCAGCTCATCGAGCGGGGGCCCCGATACGCAGTATTTT. Translation: CASSSSGGPDTQYF.

The chain joins TRBV5-6 to TRBJ2-5; weak D call: TRBD2 (5 bases). The ends were cut back, 4 bases at V and 5 bases at J, with 21 bases in the middle. Germline V CDR1 and CDR2: SGHDT, YYEEEE. This CDR3 spans 16 amino acids. The CDR3 sequence is CASSIRTAGRGETQYF. In DNA form, the CDR3 reads TGTGCCAGCAGCATCCGGACTGCTGGGAGAGGGGAGACCCAGTACTTC.

The chain recombines TRBV7-2 with TRBJ2-2; D uncertain. The CDR3 contains 13 residues. Trimming left V 5 bases short and J 5 bases short, with 9 bases between. Germline-derived CDR1 and CDR2 are SGHTA and FQGNSA. The CDR3 nucleotides read TGTGCCAGCAGCCCCCCGCGTACCGGGGAGCTGTTTTTT. Translation gives CASSPPRTGELFF.

A single count supports this clone. The rearrangement links TRBV4-1 to TRBJ1-4; no definite D call. This CDR3 region has 15 residues. V was shortened by 1 base and J by 2 bases, with 8 bases between the two germline ends. CDR1 and CDR2 from the germline V gene are MGHRA and YSYEKL. CDR3 bases: TGCGCCAGCAGCCAAGTTGGACTTACTAATGAAAAACTGTTTTTT. Translated: CASSQVGLTNEKLFF.

The chain uses TRBV7-9 and TRBJ2-3; a possible D gene is TRBD2 (5 bases). This CDR3 region has 16 residues. The V and J ends lost 0 bases and 0 bases respectively, with 10 bases between them. Germline loops: CDR1 SEHNR, CDR2 FQNEAQ (reference sequence). CDR3 DNA sequence: TGTGCCAGCAGCTTAGCGCTAGCCGTTAGCACAGATACGCAGTATTTT. This codes for CASSLALAVSTDTQYF.

This clone was seen a single time. This CDR3 is CASSLAGVLDEQFF. For the CDR3, the DNA is TGTGCCAGCAGCTTAGCGGGAGTTCTGGACGAGCAGTTCTTC. The chain joins TRBV5-4 to TRBJ2-1; 8 positions agree with TRBD2. V trimming: 2 bases; J trimming: 10 bases; junction bases outside the gene matches: 8. CDR3 size: 14 residues. Germline CDR1 is SGHNT and CDR2 is YYREEE (reference sequence).

This chain joins TRBV14 and TRBJ2-3, with TRBD2 matching over 9 bases. The germline V gene has CDR1 SGHDN and CDR2 FVKESK. The CDR3 covers 17 residues. Germline trimming cut 0 bases from V and 3 bases from J; bases unmatched to any gene: 7. In DNA form, the CDR3 reads TGTGCCAGCAGCCAAGATCAGGCGGGAGGGCCTACAGATACGCAGTATTTT. Translated, it gives CASSQDQAGGPTDTQYF.

This clone was seen only once. The chain recombines TRBV29-1 with TRBJ1-2; a possible D gene is TRBD1 (6 bases). The CDR3 runs 12 residues. Germline CDR1 and CDR2: SQVTM and ANQGSEA. Trimming took 4 bases from V and 4 from J, leaving 10 bases between them. The CDR3 is CSVGDISYGYTF. In DNA, the CDR3 is TGCAGCGTTGGGGACATCAGCTATGGCTACACCTTC.

The rearrangement joins TRBV28 to TRBJ2-7, with 10 bases matching TRBD1. The germline CDR1 and CDR2 sequences are MDHEN and SYDVKM. The CDR3 runs 14 residues. V trimming: 6 bases; J trimming: 1 base; junction bases outside the gene matches: 3. In nucleotides, the CDR3 is TGTGCCAGCAGGGTGGACAGGGGGTCCTACGAGCAGTACTTC. It codes for CASRVDRGSYEQYF.

The chain combines TRBV15 with TRBJ2-5; a possible D gene is TRBD2 (6 bases). Germline CDR1 LNHNV, CDR2 YYDKDF (reference sequence). CDR3 length: 15 residues. Trimming stripped 0 bases from V and 7 bases from J, with 15 bases between. The CDR3 protein is CATSRDSGTLRTQYF. For the CDR3, the DNA is TGTGCCACCAGCAGAGATAGCGGTACCTTAAGGACCCAGTACTTC.

The rearrangement uses TRBV2 and TRBJ2-5, with 11 bases aligning to TRBD2. This CDR3 spans 16 amino acids. Germline CDR1 SNHLY, CDR2 FYNNEI. J lost 2 bases, V lost 5 bases, and 7 bases had no gene match. The CDR3 region is CASSLGLAGGQETQYF. CDR3 nucleotide sequence: TGTGCCAGCAGTCTAGGGCTAGCGGGAGGTCAAGAGACCCAGTACTTC.

This chain uses TRBV2 with TRBJ1-6; TRBD1 matches at 9 bases. V was clipped by 6 bases and J by 1 base; unmatched bases: 1. CDR3 length: 15 amino acids. Germline V gives CDR1 SNHLY, CDR2 FYNNEI. CDR3 loop: CASSGQGSYNSPLHF. Here the CDR3 DNA reads TGTGCCAGCAGCGGACAGGGGTCCTATAATTCACCCCTCCACTTT. The whole variable domain, filled in from reference TRBV2 and TRBJ1-6, reads EPEVTQTPSHQVTQMGQEVILRCVPISNHLYFYWYRQILGQKVEFLVSFYNNEISEKSEIFDDQFSVERPDGSNFTLKIRSTKLEDSAMYFCASSGQGSYNSPLHFGNGTRLTVT.

The chain carries TRBV18 and TRBJ2-1; TRBD1 is a possible D gene (5 bases). From germline, CDR1 is KGHSH and CDR2 LQKENI. The V and J ends lost 3 bases and 5 bases respectively, with 14 bases between them. The CDR3 length is 15 residues. In nucleotides, the CDR3 is TGTGCCAGCTCACCCGACAGAAGGGTGAACAATGAGCAGTTCTTC. This codes for CASSPDRRVNNEQFF. Variable domain in full (rest from reference TRBV18 and TRBJ2-1): NAGVMQNPRHLVRRRGQEARLRCSPMKGHSHVYWYRQLPEEGLKFMVYLQKENIIDESGMPKERFSAEFPKEGPSILRIQQVVRGDSAAYFCASSPDRRVNNEQFFGPGTRLTVL.

This clone has more than one count but fewer than ten. The chain uses TRBV29-1 and TRBJ2-1, with TRBD2 as a possible D gene (6 bases). This CDR3 is 14 amino acids long. Germline values: CDR1 SQVTM, CDR2 ANQGSEA. Between the trimmed V and J ends, which lost 8 bases and 5 bases, there was a span of 19 bases. The CDR3 DNA sequence: TGCAGCACACAGCGGAGTAGCGGTAACAATGAGCAGTTCTTC. Translating it yields CSTQRSSGNNEQFF.

The chain joins TRBV24-1 to TRBJ1-5, with unresolved D. Germline-derived CDR1 and CDR2 are KGHDR and SFDVKD. The V end was cut by 2 bases, the J end by 3 bases, with 7 bases between. The CDR3 has 14 residues. The CDR3 spells CATSDSDTNQPQHF. For the CDR3, the DNA is TGTGCCACCAGTGATTCCGACACCAATCAGCCCCAGCATTTT.

The rearrangement links TRBV12-3 or TRBV12-4 to TRBJ2-5; D unclear. The V and J ends lost 6 bases and 5 bases respectively, with 13 bases between them. The CDR3 spans 13 residues. CDR3 DNA: TGTGCCAGCAGCCATGAGATCAGGGAGACCCAGTACTTC. Translating it yields CASSHEIRETQYF.

The chain employs TRBV5-6 and TRBJ2-7; 7 bases map to TRBD2. Germline lookup yields CDR1 SGHDT and CDR2 YYEEEE. The J segment lost 6 bases and the V segment lost 5 bases, leaving 5 bases of the junction unmatched. The CDR3 extends over 12 amino acids. The DNA of the CDR3 is TGTGCCAGCAGATTTCCGGGGGGCGAGCAGTACTTC. Residues: CASRFPGGEQYF.

This clone is a singleton in its sample. V is TRBV5-1 and J is TRBJ2-3; weak D call: TRBD2 (5 bases). From germline, CDR1 is SGHRS and CDR2 YFSETQ. This CDR3 contains 15 residues. With 1 base removed from V and 5 bases from J, the gap between germline ends came to 14 bases. The chain's CDR3 is CASSLLPGWKDTQYF. The CDR3 DNA is TGCGCCAGCAGCTTGCTCCCGGGGTGGAAAGATACGCAGTATTTT.

The chain couples TRBV19 to TRBJ2-7; D ambiguous. Germline loops: CDR1 LNHDA, CDR2 SQIVND (reference sequence). CDR3 length: 16 residues. The ends were cut back, 3 bases at V and 0 bases at J, with 15 bases in the middle. CDR3 in DNA: TGTGCCAGTAGTATGAGGTTCGCCCAAAGCTCCTACGAGCAGTACTTC. Translated, it gives CASSMRFAQSSYEQYF.

The count of this clone is one. The V call is TRBV5-1, the J call TRBJ2-3; 11 bases match TRBD2. V lost 6 bases, J lost 1 base, and 7 bases stayed unmatched. The germline CDR1 and CDR2 sequences are SGHRS and YFSETQ. This CDR3 contains 16 residues. Written as DNA, the CDR3 is TGCGCCAGCACCACCGGGACTAGCGGTCGCACAGATACGCAGTATTTT. It is translated as CASTTGTSGRTDTQYF. The full variable domain, with the rest looked up from reference TRBV5-1 and TRBJ2-3, is KAGVTQTPRYLIKTRGQQVTLSCSPISGHRSVSWYQQTPGQGLQFLFEYFSETQRNKGNFPGRFSGRQFSNSRSEMNVSTLELGDSALYLCASTTGTSGRTDTQYFGPGTRLTVL.

The chain employs TRBV10-3 and TRBJ2-3, with TRBD2 matching over 13 bases. Germline V gene data show CDR1 as ENHRY and CDR2 as SYGVKD. The V gene end was trimmed by 0 bases and the J gene end by 8 bases; junction bases not matched to a gene: 2. The length of the CDR3 is 15 residues. CDR3 protein: CAISESGTSGATQYF. In DNA, the CDR3 is TGTGCCATCAGTGAGTCAGGGACTAGCGGGGCTACGCAGTATTTT.

The chain uses TRBV20-1 and TRBJ2-7; D is unresolved. The V end was cut by 6 bases, the J end by 1 base, with 7 bases between. The CDR3 spans 11 residues. The germline V gene has CDR1 DFQATT and CDR2 SNEGSKA (reference sequence). The CDR3 bases are TGCAGTGCAGAGAGGTCCTACGAGCAGTACTTC. It encodes CSAERSYEQYF.

As DNA, the CDR3 is TGTGCCAGCAGCCAAGATGCTGGCGGGCAGAACAATGAGCAGTTCTTC. This gives the protein CASSQDAGGQNNEQFF. The rearrangement uses TRBV3-1 (or the pseudogene TRBV3-2) and TRBJ2-1; possibly TRBD2 for D (5 bases). Trimming left V 0 bases short and J 5 bases short, with 14 bases between. Germline CDR1 reads LGHDT; CDR2 reads YNNKEL (reference sequence). This CDR3 comprises 16 residues.